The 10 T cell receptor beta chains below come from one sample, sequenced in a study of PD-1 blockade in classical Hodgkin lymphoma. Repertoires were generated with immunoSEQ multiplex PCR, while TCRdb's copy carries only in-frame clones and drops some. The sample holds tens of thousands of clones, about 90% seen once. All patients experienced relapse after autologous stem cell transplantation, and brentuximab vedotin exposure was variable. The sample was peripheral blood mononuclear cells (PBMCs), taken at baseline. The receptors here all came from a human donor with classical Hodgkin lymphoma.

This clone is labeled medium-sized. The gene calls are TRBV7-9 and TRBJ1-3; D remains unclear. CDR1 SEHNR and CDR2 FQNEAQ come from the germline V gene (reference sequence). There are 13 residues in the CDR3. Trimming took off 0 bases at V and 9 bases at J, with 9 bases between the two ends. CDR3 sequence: CASSLAEWGTIYF. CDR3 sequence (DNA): TGTGCCAGCAGCTTAGCCGAGTGGGGCACCATATATTTT.

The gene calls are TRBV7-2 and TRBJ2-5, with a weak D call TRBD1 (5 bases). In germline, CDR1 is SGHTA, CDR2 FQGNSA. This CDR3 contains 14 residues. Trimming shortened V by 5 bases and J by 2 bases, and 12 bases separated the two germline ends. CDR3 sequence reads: CASSPTRGQETQYF. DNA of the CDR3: TGTGCCAGCAGCCCAACAAGGGGACAAGAGACCCAGTACTTC.

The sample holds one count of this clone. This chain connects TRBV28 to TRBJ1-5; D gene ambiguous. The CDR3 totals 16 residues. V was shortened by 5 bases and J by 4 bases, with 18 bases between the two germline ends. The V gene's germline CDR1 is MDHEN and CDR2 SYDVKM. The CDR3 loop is CASSRPGQGRNQPQHF. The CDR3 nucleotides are TGTGCCAGCAGTCGGCCCGGGCAAGGACGTAATCAGCCCCAGCATTTT. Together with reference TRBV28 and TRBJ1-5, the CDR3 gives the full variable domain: DVKVTQSSRYLVKRTGEKVFLECVQDMDHENMFWYRQDPGLGLRLIYFSYDVKMKEKGDIPEGYSVSREKKERFSLILESASTNQTSMYLCASSRPGQGRNQPQHFGDGTRLSIL.

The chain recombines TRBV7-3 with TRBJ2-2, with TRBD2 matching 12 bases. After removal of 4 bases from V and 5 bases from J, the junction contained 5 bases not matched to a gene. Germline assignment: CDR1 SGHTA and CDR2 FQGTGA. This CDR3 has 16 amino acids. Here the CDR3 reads CASSSPGLAGTGELFF. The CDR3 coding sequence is TGTGCCAGCAGCTCACCCGGACTAGCGGGGACCGGGGAGCTGTTTTTT.

For the CDR3, the DNA is TGCGCCAGCAGCCAAGATTTAGGAAACACCATATATTTT. Residues: CASSQDLGNTIYF. This chain connects TRBV4-3 to TRBJ1-3; D not resolved. The CDR3 covers 13 residues. In germline, CDR1 is LGHNA, CDR2 YSLEER. V lost 0 bases, J lost 4 bases, and 4 bases lay in between.

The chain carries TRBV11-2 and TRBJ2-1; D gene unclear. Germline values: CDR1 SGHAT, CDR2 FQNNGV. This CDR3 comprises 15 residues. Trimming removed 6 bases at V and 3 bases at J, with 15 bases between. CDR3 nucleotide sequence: TGTGCCAGCAGGGGCCGTGAGAGGCTCTACAATGAGCAGTTCTTC. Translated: CASRGRERLYNEQFF.

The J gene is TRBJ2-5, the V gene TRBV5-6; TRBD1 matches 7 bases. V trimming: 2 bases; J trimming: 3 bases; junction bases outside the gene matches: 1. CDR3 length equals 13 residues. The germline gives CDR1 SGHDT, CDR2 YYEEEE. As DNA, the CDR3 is TGTGCCAGCAGCTTTGGACAGGAAGAGACCCAGTACTTC. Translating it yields CASSFGQEETQYF.

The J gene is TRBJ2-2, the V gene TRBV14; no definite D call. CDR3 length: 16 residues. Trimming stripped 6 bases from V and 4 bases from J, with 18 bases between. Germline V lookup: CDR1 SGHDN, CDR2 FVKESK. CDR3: CASSQIRRLGTGELFF. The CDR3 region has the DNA TGTGCCAGCAGTCAAATACGTCGGTTGGGCACCGGGGAGCTGTTTTTT.

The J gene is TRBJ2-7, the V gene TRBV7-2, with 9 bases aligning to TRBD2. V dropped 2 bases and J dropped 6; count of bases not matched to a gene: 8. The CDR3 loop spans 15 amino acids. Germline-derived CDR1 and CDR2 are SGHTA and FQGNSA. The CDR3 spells CASSLSGGGAGEQYF. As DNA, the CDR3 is TGTGCCAGCAGCTTAAGTGGCGGGGGGGCTGGCGAGCAGTACTTC.

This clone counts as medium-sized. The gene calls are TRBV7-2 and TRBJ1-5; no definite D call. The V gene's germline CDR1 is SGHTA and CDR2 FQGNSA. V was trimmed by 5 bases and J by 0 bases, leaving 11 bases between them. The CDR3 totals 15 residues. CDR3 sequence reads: CASSPRSTSNQPQHF. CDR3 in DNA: TGTGCCAGCAGCCCCCGGAGTACTAGCAATCAGCCCCAGCATTTT. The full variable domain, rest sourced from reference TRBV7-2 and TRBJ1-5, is GAGVSQSPSNKVTEKGKDVELRCDPISGHTALYWYRQSLGQGLEFLIYFQGNSAPDKSGLPSDRFSAERTGGSVSTLTIQRTQQEDSAVYLCASSPRSTSNQPQHFGDGTRLSIL.